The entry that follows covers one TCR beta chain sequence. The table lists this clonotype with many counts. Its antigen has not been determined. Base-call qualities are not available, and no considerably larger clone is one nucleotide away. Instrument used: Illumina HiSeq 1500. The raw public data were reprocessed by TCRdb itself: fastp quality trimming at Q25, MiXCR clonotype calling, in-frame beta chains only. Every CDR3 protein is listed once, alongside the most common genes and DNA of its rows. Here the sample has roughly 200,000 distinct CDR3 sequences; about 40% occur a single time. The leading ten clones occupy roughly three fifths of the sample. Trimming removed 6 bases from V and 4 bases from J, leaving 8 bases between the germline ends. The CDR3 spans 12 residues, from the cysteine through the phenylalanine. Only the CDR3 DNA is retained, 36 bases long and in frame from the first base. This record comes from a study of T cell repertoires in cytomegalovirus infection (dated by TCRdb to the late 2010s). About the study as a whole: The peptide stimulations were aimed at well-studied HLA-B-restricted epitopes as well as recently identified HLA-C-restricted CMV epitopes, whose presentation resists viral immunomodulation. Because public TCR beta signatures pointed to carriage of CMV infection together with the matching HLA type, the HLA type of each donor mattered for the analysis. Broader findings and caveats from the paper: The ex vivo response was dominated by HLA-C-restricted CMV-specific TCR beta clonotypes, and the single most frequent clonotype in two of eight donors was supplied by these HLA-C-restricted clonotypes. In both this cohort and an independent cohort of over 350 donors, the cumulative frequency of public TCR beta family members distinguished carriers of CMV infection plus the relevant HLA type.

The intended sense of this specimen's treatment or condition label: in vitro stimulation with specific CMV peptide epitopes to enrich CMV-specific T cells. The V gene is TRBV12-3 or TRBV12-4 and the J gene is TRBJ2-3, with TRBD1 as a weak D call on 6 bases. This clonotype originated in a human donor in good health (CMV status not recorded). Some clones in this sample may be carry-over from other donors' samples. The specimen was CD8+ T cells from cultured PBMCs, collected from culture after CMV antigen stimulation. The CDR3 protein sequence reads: CASREGADTQYF. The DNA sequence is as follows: TGTGCCAGCAGAGAGGGGGCAGATACGCAGTATTTT.